The TCR beta chain under discussion was sequenced for a study of CXCR3-negative and CXCR3-positive naive CD8 T cells. In the study overall: A total of 150 million or so TRB reads was generated, with about 1.5 +/- 0.3 million per library.

Germline V lookup: CDR1 MGHRA, CDR2 YSYEKL. The CDR3 contains 15 residues. Overall study results and limits: TRB CDR3 hydrophobicity was greater in CXCR3-positive naive cells than in CXCR3-negative naive cells. The level of CXCR3 expression partially decreased after cryopreservation; the majority of assays used fresh PBMCs.

With regard to this clonotype: Its antigen is as yet unknown.

The authors gated naive CD8+ T cells as CD45RO-CCR7+CD27+CD95-. Carrying UMI labels, the TRB cDNA libraries were prepared through 5' RACE. One entry per CDR3 protein, without DNA, is what TCRdb gives after re-calling the 5' RACE reads. The specimen's table records some 150,000 distinct CDR3 sequences. The source is a human donor in good health. Some clones in this sample may be carry-over from other donors' samples. The chain has TRBV4-1 and TRBJ2-7; TCRdb's assignment of TRBD1 cannot be checked, as there is no DNA. What was sequenced was naive CXCR3+ CD8+ T cells from blood. Subset specified: CD45RO-CCR7+CD27+CD95- naive CD8+ T cells expressing CXCR3 (TNR3+). The CDR3 sequence is CASSQSQGATYEQYF.